This TCR beta chain is from a study of cytomegalovirus exposure and HLA in healthy donors. The study's findings and limits: Among the CMV-associated chains, a few were confirmed in vitro as specific for CMV antigens.

The donors, nominally healthy at sampling, likely had unrecorded immune exposures. Concerning this clone: The antigen is unknown.

V dropped 0 bases and J dropped 1 base, with 7 bases sitting between them. The germline CDR1 and CDR2 sequences are LGHNA and YNFKEQ. The CDR3 is made up of 16 amino acids. PCR involved 60 Vbeta and 13 Jbeta primers. Produced via immunoSEQ multiplex PCR; TCRdb's table is partial and in-frame only. Of about 130,000 clones listed, 17% are singletons. This receptor was taken from a female donor in good health and CMV-seropositive. The V call is TRBV4-2, the J call TRBJ2-6, with a possible D match to TRBD1 (6 bases). Sequences were obtained from PBMCs. The CDR3 sequence is CASSQDTGSGANVLTF. The CDR3 coding sequence is TGTGCCAGCAGCCAAGATACAGGGTCTGGGGCCAACGTCCTGACTTTC.